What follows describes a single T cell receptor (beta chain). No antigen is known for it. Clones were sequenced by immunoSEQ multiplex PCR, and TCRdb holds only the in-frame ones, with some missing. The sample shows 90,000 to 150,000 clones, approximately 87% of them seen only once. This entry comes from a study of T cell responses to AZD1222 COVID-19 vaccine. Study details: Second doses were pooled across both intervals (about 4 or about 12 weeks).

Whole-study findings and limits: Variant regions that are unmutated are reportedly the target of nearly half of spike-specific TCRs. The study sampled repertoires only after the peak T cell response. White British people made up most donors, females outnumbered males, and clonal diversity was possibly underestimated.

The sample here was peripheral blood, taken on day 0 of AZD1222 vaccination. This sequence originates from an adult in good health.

CDR3 region: CASKLGTGDNSPLHF. CDR3 bases: TGTGCCAGCAAACTAGGGACAGGGGATAATTCACCCCTCCACTTT. The chain joins TRBV3-1 (or the pseudogene TRBV3-2) to TRBJ1-6, with 10 bases identical to TRBD1. Looked up from germline, CDR1 is LGHDT and CDR2 is YNNKEL (reference sequence). This CDR3 is built from 15 residues. V lost 7 bases, J lost 5 bases, and 5 bases stayed unmatched.